This entry concerns a single TCR beta chain. Its antigen is undetermined. Germline CDR1 is ENHRY and CDR2 is SYGVKD. The CDR3 is 14 residues long. V was clipped by 2 bases and J by 2 bases; unmatched bases: 0. CD45RA-negative memory and CD45RA+ naive subsets were split from the CD4+ cells. In the original analysis: ImmunoSEQ sequences covered only the junction and lacked quality scores; filtering therefore differed. Only in-frame clones appear in the TCRdb table, and some are missing; sequencing was by immunoSEQ multiplex PCR. Clone size and the V and J calls come from that table; the DNA yielded D and trimming. Among some 1 million clones listed, 65% to 80% were seen once. These data are taken from a study of shared clonotypes between healthy human individuals. Study results and limitations: Sampling was confined to blood; repertoires within tissues likely differ. Having only a few donors restricted how much genetic and exposure-history diversity was captured.

The sequenced sample consisted of memory CD4+ T cells sorted from blood. Subset here: CD45RA-negative fraction. The receptor comes from a man aged 18 to 30 in good health. V gene TRBV10-3 combines with J gene TRBJ1-5, with 7 positions matching TRBD1. CDR3 region: CAISEGQGNQPQHF. The CDR3, as DNA: TGTGCCATCAGTGAGGGACAGGGCAATCAGCCCCAGCATTTT.